This T cell receptor beta chain was observed in a study of OX40 agonist ivuxolimab in advanced cancers. Study-wide points: The authors also found low normalized T-cell clonal expansion in some nonresponders.

As for this clone: The target antigen is unknown. The sample contains more than one DNA sequence encoding this CDR3.

TCRdb's table, derived via immunoSEQ multiplex PCR, lists solely in-frame clones and lacks some. The table has about 78,000 clones, roughly 80% seen once; the top ten hold roughly 0.41%. The CDR3 runs to 13 residues. Germline CDR1 and CDR2: KGHSH and LQKENI. Trimming pared 3 bases from V and 1 base from J, leaving 6 bases between. This chain links TRBV18 with TRBJ1-1; TRBD1 might be the D (5 bases). The source material was CD4+ or CD8+ T cells sorted from blood, sampled in a trial of the OX40 agonist ivuxolimab. The clonotype originates from an adult with an advanced solid tumor such as melanoma, head and neck, liver or kidney cancer. CDR3 nucleotide sequence: TGTGCCAGCTCACCCGGACAGAACACTGAAGCTTTCTTT. Its protein product is CASSPGQNTEAFF. Filled out from reference TRBV18 and TRBJ1-1, the complete variable domain reads NAGVMQNPRHLVRRRGQEARLRCSPMKGHSHVYWYRQLPEEGLKFMVYLQKENIIDESGMPKERFSAEFPKEGPSILRIQQVVRGDSAAYFCASSPGQNTEAFFGQGTRLTVV.